This TCR beta chain was retrieved from a study of T cells after yellow fever vaccination. Study-level background: SMART-Seq v4 Ultra Low Input served to prepare low-cell-number fractions. Study conclusions and caveats: Peaking faster, on day 5 versus 15, the secondary response was nonetheless weaker. Booster samples showed a return of most primary-vaccination clones (approximately 96% CD4, 88% CD8).

At least ten counts were recorded for this clonotype. Its matching antigen is unknown. The germline CDR1 and CDR2 sequences are SGHRS and YFSETQ. This CDR3 spans 16 amino acids. The V end lost 1 base, the J end lost 4 bases, and 15 bases lay between the germline ends. Template switching by 5'RACE produced TCR cDNA, adding a universal primer site and UMIs. A single record per CDR3 protein comes from TCRdb applying MiXCR to the 5' RACE reads. This table has some 340,000 distinct CDR3 sequences, about 4% appearing once. V and J are TRBV5-1 and TRBJ2-1; D is uncertain. The origin of this receptor is a man between 18 and 29 years old who received the YFV17D yellow fever vaccine. The sequenced sample was PBMCs, obtained 5 days after the yellow fever booster vaccination. The CDR3 bases are TGCGCCAGCAGCTTGATGAGTAGGAGCAAATACAATGAGCAGTTCTTC. It encodes CASSLMSRSKYNEQFF.